This passage covers 20 T cell receptor beta chains from one sample sequenced in a study of early T cells in non-severe SARS-CoV-2 infection. TCRdb redid the calling of the 5' RACE reads with MiXCR, one entry per CDR3 protein. The sample shows some 54,000 distinct CDR3 sequences, about 11% of them seen only once. The sample consisted of whole blood. The receptors shown here come from an adult who was a healthcare worker with PCR-confirmed SARS-CoV-2 infection or an uninfected control (not recorded which).

This chain joins TRBV4-1 and TRBJ2-7; TRBD1 agrees at 12 bases. The junction had 7 bases not matched to a gene; V was cut back by 0 bases and J by 7 bases. Germline V lookup: CDR1 MGHRA, CDR2 YSYEKL. The CDR3 totals 16 residues. The CDR3 coding sequence is TGCGCCAGCAGCCAAGAAGGGACAGGGGGCTTTGGGGAGCAGTACTTC. Amino acids: CASSQEGTGGFGEQYF.

This clonotype was recorded many times. V and J are TRBV20-1 and TRBJ2-1, with 11 bases matching TRBD2. The CDR3 contains 20 residues. Germline values: CDR1 DFQATT, CDR2 SNEGSKA (reference sequence). With 3 bases clipped from V and 6 bases from J, the junction kept 22 bases outside the gene matches. CDR3 loop: CSASGPGLAARNSGGNEQFF. In DNA form, the CDR3 reads TGCAGTGCTAGTGGACCGGGACTAGCGGCACGAAACTCTGGGGGCAATGAGCAGTTCTTC.

This clonotype was seen many times. V and J are TRBV7-6 and TRBJ2-5; D not certain. The CDR3 has 12 amino acids. CDR1 is SGHVS, CDR2 FNYEAQ, per germline. V was shortened by 5 bases and J by 5 bases, with 9 bases between the two germline ends. The CDR3 bases are TGTGCCAGCAGCCCGAACACGGAGACCCAGTACTTC. Encoded protein: CASSPNTETQYF.

Judged by abundance, this clonotype is medium-sized (0.01 to 0.1%). The chain recombines TRBV25-1 with TRBJ2-7, with D unclear. The CDR3 extends over 12 amino acids. The V and J ends lost 5 bases and 3 bases respectively, with 8 bases between them. Germline lookup yields CDR1 MGHDK and CDR2 SYGVNS. The CDR3 protein is CASSRQSYEQYF. CDR3 nucleotides: TGTGCCAGCAGTCGGCAGAGCTACGAGCAGTACTTC.

This clonotype was detected many times. As DNA, the CDR3 is TGTGCCACCTCACGGGCGGAGGGGTATGAGCAGTTCTTC. Amino acid sequence: CATSRAEGYEQFF. V and J are TRBV12-3 or TRBV12-4 and TRBJ2-1; D may be TRBD2 (6 bases). V lost 10 bases and J lost 8, with 18 bases in between. This CDR3 is built from 13 residues.

This clonotype was counted many times. V gene TRBV5-4 combines with J gene TRBJ2-7; D possibly corresponds to TRBD1 (5 bases). This CDR3 is built from 14 residues. V dropped 0 bases and J dropped 3 bases, with 10 bases sitting between them. Germline V gives CDR1 SGHNT, CDR2 YYREEE (reference sequence). This CDR3 reads CASSLGQPGYEQYF. CDR3 sequence (DNA): TGTGCCAGCAGCTTGGGACAGCCGGGCTACGAGCAGTACTTC. Combining the CDR3 with reference TRBV5-4 and TRBJ2-7 gives the whole variable domain ETGVTQSPTHLIKTRGQQVTLRCSSQSGHNTVSWYQQALGQGPQFIFQYYREEENGRGNFPPRFSGLQFPNYSSELNVNALELDDSALYLCASSLGQPGYEQYFGPGTRLTVT.

This clonotype was observed many times. The chain carries TRBV6-2 or TRBV6-3 and TRBJ2-5; tentative D call: TRBD2 (5 bases). V was clipped by 7 bases and J by 5 bases, with 17 bases between them. The germline V gene has CDR1 MNHEY and CDR2 SVGEGT. The CDR3 length is 14 residues. In nucleotides, the CDR3 is TGTGCCAGCAAGCCGGGCCTCAGGAGGGAGACCCAGTACTTC. This gives the protein CASKPGLRRETQYF.

In this sample, this clonotype turned up a few times. The J gene is TRBJ2-1, the V gene TRBV28; D possibly matches TRBD1 or TRBD2 (5 bases each). The CDR3 is 15 residues long. The germline V gene has CDR1 MDHEN and CDR2 SYDVKM. V lost 6 bases, J lost 4 bases, and 16 bases lay in between. The CDR3 loop reads CASSRTGTNYNEQFF. The DNA for the CDR3 is TGTGCCAGCAGCCGAACCGGGACCAATTACAATGAGCAGTTCTTC. Together with reference TRBV28 and TRBJ2-1, the CDR3 gives the full variable domain: DVKVTQSSRYLVKRTGEKVFLECVQDMDHENMFWYRQDPGLGLRLIYFSYDVKMKEKGDIPEGYSVSREKKERFSLILESASTNQTSMYLCASSRTGTNYNEQFFGPGTRLTVL.

Ten or more counts support this clonotype. The chain combines TRBV6-6 with TRBJ2-3; D might be TRBD1 (5 bases). The V gene's germline CDR1 is MNHNY and CDR2 SVGAGI (reference sequence). The CDR3 is 14 residues long. The V end lost 7 bases, the J end lost 5 bases, and 16 bases lay between the germline ends. CDR3 in DNA: TGTGCCAGCACCGAGTCTCAGGGTAGAGATACGCAGTATTTT. It specifies CASTESQGRDTQYF.

The chain recombines TRBV29-1 with TRBJ1-1; possibly TRBD1 for D (5 bases). Per germline, CDR1 SQVTM and CDR2 ANQGSEA. The CDR3 extends over 13 amino acids. The germline V and J ends were trimmed by 8 bases and 6 bases, with 19 bases remaining between them. CDR3 nucleotide sequence: TGCAGCATAATGCAGGGATCACTCGCTGAAGCTTTCTTT. As protein: CSIMQGSLAEAFF.

This clonotype was seen many times. This chain links TRBV7-6 with TRBJ1-3, with TRBD1 matching 8 bases. The CDR3 is made up of 13 amino acids. CDR1 and CDR2 (germline): SGHVS, FNYEAQ. The V segment lost 5 bases and the J segment 9 bases; nucleotides outside the gene matches: 6. The CDR3 nucleotides read TGTGCCAGCAGCCCAACAGGGGGAGGCACCATATATTTT. The encoded protein is CASSPTGGGTIYF. Full variable domain (missing parts from reference TRBV7-6 and TRBJ1-3): GAGVSQSPRYKVTKRGQDVALRCDPISGHVSLYWYRQALGQGPEFLTYFNYEAQQDKSGLPNDRFSAERPEGSISTLTIQRTEQRDSAMYRCASSPTGGGTIYFGEGSWLTVV.

This clonotype was seen more than once but under ten times. The chain is built from TRBV12-3 or TRBV12-4 and TRBJ1-1, with TRBD1 matching over 7 bases. This CDR3 has 13 amino acids. V trimming: 1 base; J trimming: 7 bases; junction bases outside the gene matches: 3. CDR3 sequence: CASSLGQGGEAFF. CDR3 nucleotides: TGTGCCAGCAGTTTAGGGCAGGGGGGTGAAGCTTTCTTT.

This clonotype was observed at least ten times. The J gene is TRBJ2-7, the V gene TRBV29-1, with a tentative D call TRBD2 (6 bases). V gave up 1 base and J gave up 0 bases, with 16 bases separating them. Per germline, CDR1 SQVTM and CDR2 ANQGSEA. The CDR3 spans 16 residues. CDR3 nucleotides: TGCAGCGTTGAAGTCCCCTACGGGACTGCCTCCTACGAGCAGTACTTC. Protein sequence: CSVEVPYGTASYEQYF.

This clonotype was seen many times. The V and J genes are TRBV6-6 and TRBJ1-1; D is unclear. The CDR3 is made up of 12 amino acids. V was clipped by 6 bases and J by 5 bases, with 10 bases between them. CDR1 is MNHNY, CDR2 SVGAGI, per germline (reference sequence). Here the CDR3 DNA reads TGTGCCAGCAGAGGATCGGGGACTGAAGCTTTCTTT. It specifies CASRGSGTEAFF.

This clonotype has ten or more counts. V usage is TRBV10-3 and J usage is TRBJ2-5; 7 nucleotides match TRBD1. Looked up from germline, CDR1 is ENHRY and CDR2 is SYGVKD. The CDR3 has 14 amino acids. The V gene end was trimmed by 4 bases and the J gene end by 5 bases; junction bases not matched to a gene: 7. This CDR3 is CAISATGQGETQYF. The CDR3 DNA is TGTGCCATCAGTGCGACAGGGCAGGGGGAGACCCAGTACTTC.

This clonotype was picked up many times. An end of the junction does not agree with germline; a read error may underlie this. V usage is TRBV7-7 and J usage is TRBJ2-2; the match to TRBD2 covers 9 bases. Germline V gene data show CDR1 as SSHAT and CDR2 as FNYEAQ (reference sequence). The CDR3 runs 14 residues. DNA of the CDR3: TGTGCTAGCAGCTTTAGCGGGAGCACCGGGGAGCTGTTTTTT. It yields the protein CASSFSGSTGELFF.

This clonotype showed up just a few times. V and J are TRBV29-1 and TRBJ2-7; 10 bases agree with TRBD2. With V trimmed by 8 bases and J by 6 bases, 13 bases remained unmatched. Germline assignment: CDR1 SQVTM and CDR2 ANQGSEA. This CDR3 is built from 14 residues. CDR3 coding DNA: TGCAGCACCTCCGGGACTAGCGACCCCCTCGAGCAGTACTTC. Translated: CSTSGTSDPLEQYF.

This clonotype was found a few times. J is TRBJ2-7 and V is TRBV7-2; 7 bases agree with TRBD1. This CDR3 has 15 residues. Per the germline V gene, CDR1 is SGHTA and CDR2 is FQGNSA. Unmatched junction bases numbered 7, after V lost 1 base and J lost 4 bases. DNA of the CDR3: TGTGCCAGCAGCTTAGTGGCAGGGGGAAATTACGAGCAGTACTTC. Protein: CASSLVAGGNYEQYF. Full variable domain (remainder filled in from reference TRBV7-2 and TRBJ2-7): GAGVSQSPSNKVTEKGKDVELRCDPISGHTALYWYRQSLGQGLEFLIYFQGNSAPDKSGLPSDRFSAERTGGSVSTLTIQRTQQEDSAVYLCASSLVAGGNYEQYFGPGTRLTVT.

Only a few counts were recorded for this clonotype. The gene calls are TRBV10-2 and TRBJ2-2; 7 bases line up with TRBD1. The CDR3 covers 15 residues. Germline lookup yields CDR1 WSHSY and CDR2 SAAADI. V shed 8 bases and J 5 bases; nucleotides not matched to a gene: 11. Written as DNA, the CDR3 is TGCGCCAGCGTACCGGGACAGACAGTAACCGGGGAGCTGTTTTTT. It specifies CASVPGQTVTGELFF.

This clonotype was seen at least ten times. The chain recombines TRBV7-2 with TRBJ1-1, with D tentatively TRBD1 (6 bases). Trimming pared 6 bases from V and 3 bases from J, leaving 11 bases between. The germline gives CDR1 SGHTA, CDR2 FQGNSA. The CDR3 consists of 13 residues. The CDR3 nucleotides are TGTGCCAGCAGTCTTGGACAGTACACTGAAGCTTTCTTT. Translating it yields CASSLGQYTEAFF.